The 21 T cell receptor beta chains below come from one sample, sequenced in a study of T cell responses to AZD1222 COVID-19 vaccine. Profiling relied on immunoSEQ multiplex PCR, and the TCRdb table lists in-frame clones only, not all of them. The table shows 150,000 to 200,000 clones, with 87% occurring only once. This sample comprised peripheral blood, obtained on day 0 of AZD1222 vaccination. These receptors were collected from an adult in good health.

This chain uses TRBV19 with TRBJ1-1; perhaps TRBD1 as D (5 bases). This CDR3 region has 13 residues. Looked up from germline, CDR1 is LNHDA and CDR2 is SQIVND (reference sequence). Trimming removed 10 bases at V and 1 base at J, with 13 bases between. The chain's CDR3 is CATTGVPNTEAFF. In DNA, the CDR3 is TGTGCCACCACGGGGGTTCCGAACACTGAAGCTTTCTTT.

The rearrangement joins TRBV28 to TRBJ1-6, with 7 bases that match TRBD1. V shed 5 bases and J 6 bases; nucleotides not matched to a gene: 7. Germline values: CDR1 MDHEN, CDR2 SYDVKM. The CDR3 totals 15 residues. The CDR3 nucleotides are TGTGCCAGCAGTCCTGACAGGGTTCGTAATTCACCCCTCCACTTT. Translation: CASSPDRVRNSPLHF.

The chain has TRBV15 and TRBJ1-1, with D possibly being TRBD1 (6 bases). V lost 5 bases to trimming and J lost 1 base, with 17 bases between them. This CDR3 has 16 amino acids. From germline, CDR1 is LNHNV and CDR2 YYDKDF (reference sequence). The CDR3 sequence: CATSGTQGLGNTEAFF. The CDR3 nucleotides read TGTGCCACCAGCGGAACACAGGGATTAGGGAACACTGAAGCTTTCTTT.

V gene TRBV12-3 or TRBV12-4 combines with J gene TRBJ2-3; D gene ambiguous. The CDR3 consists of 13 residues. Trimming removed 3 bases from V and 6 bases from J, with 10 bases in between. This CDR3 reads CASSFAETDTQYF. The CDR3 DNA reads as TGTGCCAGCAGTTTCGCCGAGACCGATACGCAGTATTTT.

The chain employs TRBV5-1 and TRBJ2-7, with 11 bases matching TRBD2. The CDR3 spans 16 residues. With V trimmed by 0 bases and J by 4 bases, 6 bases remained unmatched. Germline V CDR1 and CDR2: SGHRS, YFSETQ. As DNA, the CDR3 is TGCGCCAGCAGCTTGGCCATTAGCGGGAGGGGGTACGAGCAGTACTTC. Amino acids: CASSLAISGRGYEQYF.

This sequence joins TRBV30 and TRBJ1-1; 7 bases agree with TRBD1. This CDR3 has 13 amino acids. With 3 bases clipped from V and 1 base from J, the junction kept 2 bases outside the gene matches. Germline assignment: CDR1 GTSNPN and CDR2 SVGIG (reference sequence). The CDR3 nucleotides are TGTGCCTGGAGCCCAGGGGGGAACACTGAAGCTTTCTTT. It codes for CAWSPGGNTEAFF. The full variable domain, completed using reference TRBV30 and TRBJ1-1, is SQTIHQWPATLVQPVGSPLSLECTVEGTSNPNLYWYRQAAGRGLQLLFYSVGIGQISSEVPQNLSASRPQDRQFILSSKKLLLSDSGFYLCAWSPGGNTEAFFGQGTRLTVV.

The V and J genes are TRBV6-5 and TRBJ2-2, with D tentatively TRBD1 (5 bases). Germline V CDR1 and CDR2: MNHEY, SVGAGI. V was cut by 2 bases and J by 6 bases, with 13 bases left in between. The CDR3 is 15 residues long. DNA of the CDR3: TGTGCCAGCAGTTACGGTAGCAGGGTCGCCGGGGAGCTGTTTTTT. Translated: CASSYGSRVAGELFF.

This chain joins TRBV5-1 and TRBJ1-3; no reliable D call. Deletions cut 1 base from V and 4 bases from J, with 15 bases between. Germline CDR1 and CDR2: SGHRS and YFSETQ. The CDR3 is 16 residues long. The CDR3 DNA follows: TGCGCCAGCAGCTTGTCTCTCCCGAGGAGGGGAAACACCATATATTTT. Its translation: CASSLSLPRRGNTIYF. Filled out from reference TRBV5-1 and TRBJ1-3, the complete variable domain reads KAGVTQTPRYLIKTRGQQVTLSCSPISGHRSVSWYQQTPGQGLQFLFEYFSETQRNKGNFPGRFSGRQFSNSRSEMNVSTLELGDSALYLCASSLSLPRRGNTIYFGEGSWLTVV.

The V call is TRBV6-5, the J call TRBJ2-3; D not resolved. V was trimmed by 0 bases and J by 6 bases, leaving 16 bases between them. Per the germline V gene, CDR1 is MNHEY and CDR2 is SVGAGI. The CDR3 has 16 residues. The CDR3 sequence is CASSYSGVTIFDTQYF. The DNA for the CDR3 is TGTGCCAGCAGTTACTCAGGCGTCACCATCTTCGATACGCAGTATTTT.

DNA for the CDR3: TGTGCCATCAGTGAGCCTGTGGGGGGGCGCGACTATGGCTACACCTTC. This gives the protein CAISEPVGGRDYGYTF. The chain uses TRBV10-3 and TRBJ1-2, with D maybe TRBD1 (6 bases). Germline V lookup: CDR1 ENHRY, CDR2 SYGVKD. There are 16 residues in the CDR3. V lost 2 bases to trimming and J lost 3 bases, with 16 bases between them.

CDR3 in amino acids: CASSPGTVNTEAFF. DNA of the CDR3: TGTGCCAGCAGCCCCGGGACAGTGAACACTGAAGCTTTCTTT. J is TRBJ1-1 and V is TRBV11-3, with TRBD1 matching 7 bases. CDR1 and CDR2 from the germline V gene are SGHNT and YENEEA. The CDR3 has 14 amino acids. With V trimmed by 5 bases and J by 0 bases, 3 bases remained unmatched.

The chain couples TRBV18 to TRBJ2-7; 7 bases fit TRBD1. V trimming: 6 bases; J trimming: 1 base; junction bases outside the gene matches: 9. CDR3 length: 15 amino acids. From germline, CDR1 is KGHSH and CDR2 LQKENI. CDR3 loop: CASSPPGTDSYEQYF. CDR3 coding DNA: TGTGCCAGCTCGCCTCCCGGGACAGATTCCTACGAGCAGTACTTC. The variable domain in full, completed from reference TRBV18 and TRBJ2-7, reads NAGVMQNPRHLVRRRGQEARLRCSPMKGHSHVYWYRQLPEEGLKFMVYLQKENIIDESGMPKERFSAEFPKEGPSILRIQQVVRGDSAAYFCASSPPGTDSYEQYFGPGTRLTVT.

This chain connects TRBV7-6 to TRBJ2-2, with 7 bases lining up with TRBD1. Germline CDR1 SGHVS, CDR2 FNYEAQ. The CDR3 extends over 16 amino acids. V shed 1 base, J shed 6 bases, and the junction held 8 bases outside the gene matches. In DNA, the CDR3 is TGTGCCAGCAGCTTAGTAATAGGGGGCAGGTCCGGGGAGCTGTTTTTT. It is translated as CASSLVIGGRSGELFF. The complete variable domain, with remaining parts taken from reference TRBV7-6 and TRBJ2-2, reads GAGVSQSPRYKVTKRGQDVALRCDPISGHVSLYWYRQALGQGPEFLTYFNYEAQQDKSGLPNDRFSAERPEGSISTLTIQRTEQRDSAMYRCASSLVIGGRSGELFFGEGSRLTVL.

This clone was picked up one time. The V and J genes are TRBV6-5 and TRBJ2-7; TRBD2 matches 9 bases. Germline V gene lookup returns CDR1 MNHEY and CDR2 SVGAGI. This CDR3 is 13 amino acids long. Trimming took 9 bases from V and 1 from J; bases not matched to a gene: 4. CDR3 amino acids: CASSGSISYEQYF. The CDR3 region has the DNA TGTGCCAGTAGCGGGAGTATTTCCTACGAGCAGTACTTC.

This clone came up a few times. The rearrangement links TRBV6-1 to TRBJ1-2, with unresolved D. V dropped 1 base and J dropped 4 bases, with 16 bases sitting between them. Per the germline V gene, CDR1 is MNHNS and CDR2 is SASEGT. This CDR3 is built from 16 residues. The CDR3 nucleotides are TGTGCCAGCAGTGAAGACCGGGCCTTCGTCCCCTATGGCTACACCTTC. The encoded protein is CASSEDRAFVPYGYTF.

V is TRBV15 and J is TRBJ2-5, with TRBD2 identical over 10 bases. Germline trimming cut 6 bases from V and 4 bases from J; bases unmatched to any gene: 5. Germline values: CDR1 LNHNV, CDR2 YYDKDF (reference sequence). The CDR3 consists of 14 residues. The CDR3 DNA reads TGTGCCACCAGTTCCCGGACTAGCGGAGAGACCCAGTACTTC. It is translated as CATSSRTSGETQYF.

The chain uses TRBV2 and TRBJ2-5; either TRBD1 or TRBD2 may fit D (5 bases each). V was shortened by 6 bases and J by 3 bases, with 11 bases between the two germline ends. CDR3 length equals 13 residues. Germline V gene lookup returns CDR1 SNHLY and CDR2 FYNNEI. The chain's CDR3 is CASRDTREETQYF. The CDR3 DNA follows: TGTGCCAGCAGGGACACTAGGGAAGAGACCCAGTACTTC. Based on the CDR3 plus reference TRBV2 and TRBJ2-5, the full variable domain is EPEVTQTPSHQVTQMGQEVILRCVPISNHLYFYWYRQILGQKVEFLVSFYNNEISEKSEIFDDQFSVERPDGSNFTLKIRSTKLEDSAMYFCASRDTREETQYFGPGTRLLVL.

V usage is TRBV6-5 and J usage is TRBJ1-4, with 9 bases identical to TRBD1. Losses at the gene ends were 6 bases for V and 3 bases for J; bases not matched to a gene: 5. The length of the CDR3 is 15 residues. Germline assignment: CDR1 MNHEY and CDR2 SVGAGI. The CDR3 loop is CASRAQGASNEKLFF. The DNA of the CDR3 is TGTGCCAGCAGAGCACAGGGGGCCTCTAATGAAAAACTGTTTTTT.

J is TRBJ1-5 and V is TRBV30; D may be TRBD1 (5 bases). Trimming stripped 2 bases from V and 7 bases from J, with 18 bases between. The germline V gene encodes CDR1 GTSNPN and CDR2 SVGIG (reference sequence). There are 15 residues in the CDR3. CDR3 in amino acids: CAWSKDSRVNQPQHF. The CDR3 DNA reads as TGTGCCTGGAGTAAAGACAGTCGGGTAAACCAGCCCCAGCATTTT.

Concerning this clone: No DNA is shown, since the ends of the CDR3 on it are uncertain; the CDR3 is the one TCRdb lists. The chain employs TRBV6-5 and TRBJ2-1. Germline assignment: CDR1 MNHEY and CDR2 SVGAGI. Termini included, the CDR3 measures 15 amino acids. CDR3: CASITLFGAGNEQFF.

This chain uses TRBV6-5 with TRBJ1-2; D is perhaps TRBD1 (6 bases). The CDR3 extends over 15 amino acids. The germline V gene encodes CDR1 MNHEY and CDR2 SVGAGI. V dropped 7 bases and J dropped 8 bases, with 23 bases sitting between them. The CDR3 loop is CASTRTRGPREGYTF. The CDR3 bases are TGTGCCAGCACTCGGACCCGGGGGCCGAGAGAAGGCTACACCTTC.